Presented here are 9 T cell receptor beta chains from one specimen sequenced in a study of monozygotic twins with inflammatory bowel disease. TCRdb re-called the 5' RACE reads, yielding one record per CDR3 amino acid sequence without DNA. Reported are over 100,000 distinct CDR3 sequences; the ten largest clones contain 9.5% to 15%. The source material was blood. The receptors were sampled from a human donor with ulcerative colitis or Crohn's disease, or a healthy co-twin of an affected twin (not recorded which).

The gene calls are TRBV9 and TRBJ2-4. Germline values: CDR1 SGDLS, CDR2 YYNGEE. The CDR3 runs to 15 residues. The CDR3 is CASSIVIGAKNIQYF.

The genes are TRBV20-1 and TRBJ2-1. CDR1 and CDR2 from the germline V gene are DFQATT and SNEGSKA (reference sequence). This CDR3 is built from 14 residues. The CDR3 sequence: CSAERTSSYNEQFF.

The J gene is TRBJ2-2, the V gene TRBV28; TCRdb selects TRBD2, and the lack of DNA leaves this call unchecked. CDR1 and CDR2 from the germline V gene are MDHEN and SYDVKM. The CDR3 covers 17 residues. The CDR3 reads CASSSRSGSMDTGELFF.

The chain carries TRBV12-3 or TRBV12-4 and TRBJ2-5; absent DNA, TCRdb's TRBD2 call cannot be checked. This CDR3 comprises 12 residues. CDR3 region: CASSSRRETQYF.

The CDR3 loop reads CASSPRGNTEAFF. The rearrangement uses TRBV11-3 and TRBJ1-1. This CDR3 has 13 residues. The germline V gene encodes CDR1 SGHNT and CDR2 YENEEA.

The genes are TRBV12-3 or TRBV12-4 and TRBJ2-3; TCRdb returns TRBD1, unconfirmable since there is no DNA. The CDR3 spans 14 residues. CDR3 loop: CASRRQGRLDTQYF.

The V and J genes are TRBV12-3 or TRBV12-4 and TRBJ2-7; the TCRdb D gene call, TRBD2, has no DNA to confirm it. The CDR3 extends over 13 amino acids. The chain's CDR3 is CASRPEGGHEQYF.

CDR3 amino acids: CASSQGDRGTYEQYF. The V call is TRBV3-1, the J call TRBJ2-7; TCRdb selects TRBD1, and the lack of DNA leaves this call unchecked. The CDR3 loop spans 15 amino acids. The germline V gene encodes CDR1 LGHDT and CDR2 YNNKEL (reference sequence).

This chain links TRBV28 with TRBJ2-7; lacking DNA, the TRBD1 call made by TCRdb goes unchecked. Germline V gives CDR1 MDHEN, CDR2 SYDVKM. There are 14 residues in the CDR3. The CDR3 protein is CASSETGLGNEQYF.